This T cell receptor (beta chain) stems from a study of Graves' ophthalmopathy and Graves' hyperthyroidism. Investigators amplified TCR beta CDR3 regions from RNA transcripts. In the first round, RT-PCR was carried out with HTBI primers, and a multiplex PCR formed the second round. TCRdb re-derived calls from the multiplex PCR reads in MiXCR, one entry per CDR3 protein. The table lists about 210,000 distinct CDR3 sequences, less than 30% of them singletons. Points from the study as a whole: Blood also held most thyroid clonotypes expanded above 0.001 frequency.

Comments on this clonotype: Its antigen is not identified.

Someone took the PBMCs out of more than 9 ml of fresh peripheral blood. Germline lookup yields CDR1 MDHEN and CDR2 SYDVKM. The CDR3 consists of 15 residues. The ends lost 5 bases at V and 3 bases at J; junction bases unmatched: 7. This TCR came from a man aged 50-60 years with Graves' ophthalmopathy. Sequences were obtained from peripheral blood. The chain carries TRBV28 and TRBJ1-5; 7 nucleotides agree with TRBD1. As DNA, the CDR3 is TGTGCCAGCAGTAAACAGGGGCCATCCAATCAGCCCCAGCATTTT. It is translated as CASSKQGPSNQPQHF. The full variable domain, with the rest looked up from reference TRBV28 and TRBJ1-5, is DVKVTQSSRYLVKRTGEKVFLECVQDMDHENMFWYRQDPGLGLRLIYFSYDVKMKEKGDIPEGYSVSREKKERFSLILESASTNQTSMYLCASSKQGPSNQPQHFGDGTRLSIL.